What follows are 4 T cell receptor beta chains derived from one specimen sequenced in a study of monozygotic twins with inflammatory bowel disease. TCRdb reprocessed the 5' RACE reads and reports one entry per CDR3 protein, with no DNA. The clone table shows some 450,000 distinct CDR3 sequences, with the ten largest holding around 2.4%. Sequencing was carried out using blood. These receptors originate from a human donor with ulcerative colitis or Crohn's disease, or a healthy co-twin of an affected twin (not recorded which).

The V and J genes are TRBV29-1 and TRBJ2-3; TCRdb selects TRBD2, and the lack of DNA leaves this call unchecked. CDR3 size: 16 residues. Germline assignment: CDR1 SQVTM and CDR2 ANQGSEA. CDR3 sequence: CSVGLTARGSTDTQYF.

The V call is TRBV7-8, the J call TRBJ1-2. CDR3 length equals 15 residues. From germline, CDR1 is SGHVS and CDR2 FQNEAQ. The chain's CDR3 is CASSLAVPGNYGYTF.

This chain connects TRBV5-1 to TRBJ2-7; TCRdb proposes TRBD1, but this gene call is untestable without DNA. The germline V gene encodes CDR1 SGHRS and CDR2 YFSETQ. CDR3 length: 14 residues. The CDR3 sequence is CASSPKVVPYEQYF.

This rearrangement joins TRBV5-1 to TRBJ2-5; TCRdb selects TRBD1, and the lack of DNA leaves this call unchecked. Germline V gene sequence: CDR1 SGHRS, CDR2 YFSETQ. The CDR3 has 16 residues. CDR3 region: CASSANHGTGLETQYF.